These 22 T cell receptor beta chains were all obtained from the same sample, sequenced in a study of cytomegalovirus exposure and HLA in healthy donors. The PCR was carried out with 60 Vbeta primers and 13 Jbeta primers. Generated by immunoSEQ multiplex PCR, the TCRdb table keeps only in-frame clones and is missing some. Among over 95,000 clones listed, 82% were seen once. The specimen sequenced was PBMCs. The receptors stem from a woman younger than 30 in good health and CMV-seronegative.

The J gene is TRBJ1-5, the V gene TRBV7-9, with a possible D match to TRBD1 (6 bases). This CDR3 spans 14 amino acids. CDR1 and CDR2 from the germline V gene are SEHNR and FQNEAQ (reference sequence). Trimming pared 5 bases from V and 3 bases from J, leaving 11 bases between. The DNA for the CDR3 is TGTGCCAGCAGCCAAGGACAGCTCAATCAGCCCCAGCATTTT. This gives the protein CASSQGQLNQPQHF.

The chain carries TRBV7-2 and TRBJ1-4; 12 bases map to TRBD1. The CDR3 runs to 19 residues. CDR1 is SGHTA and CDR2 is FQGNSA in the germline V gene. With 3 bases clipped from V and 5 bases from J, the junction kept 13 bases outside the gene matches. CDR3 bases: TGTGCCAGCAGCTTGGTAGTAGGGACAGGGGGCTCCATCAATGAAAAACTGTTTTTT. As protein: CASSLVVGTGGSINEKLFF.

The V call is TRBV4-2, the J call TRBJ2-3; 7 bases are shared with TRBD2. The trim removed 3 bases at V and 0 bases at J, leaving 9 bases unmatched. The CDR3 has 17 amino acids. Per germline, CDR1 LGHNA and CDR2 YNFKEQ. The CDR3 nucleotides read TGTGCCAGCAGCCACTTTAGGGCTAGCGGTAGCACAGATACGCAGTATTTT. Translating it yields CASSHFRASGSTDTQYF.

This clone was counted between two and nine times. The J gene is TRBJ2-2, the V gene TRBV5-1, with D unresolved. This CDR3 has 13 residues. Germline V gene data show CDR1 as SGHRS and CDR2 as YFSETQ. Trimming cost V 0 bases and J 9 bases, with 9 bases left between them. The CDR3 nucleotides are TGCGCCAGCAGCTTGGGAGTGGGCTGGGAGCTGTTTTTT. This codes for CASSLGVGWELFF. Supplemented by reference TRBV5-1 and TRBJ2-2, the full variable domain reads KAGVTQTPRYLIKTRGQQVTLSCSPISGHRSVSWYQQTPGQGLQFLFEYFSETQRNKGNFPGRFSGRQFSNSRSEMNVSTLELGDSALYLCASSLGVGWELFFGEGSRLTVL.

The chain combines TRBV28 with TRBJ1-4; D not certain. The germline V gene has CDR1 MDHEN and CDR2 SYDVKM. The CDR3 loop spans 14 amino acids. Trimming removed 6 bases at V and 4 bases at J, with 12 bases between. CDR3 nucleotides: TGTGCCAGCAGGTCTGGACTGAATAATGAAAAACTGTTTTTT. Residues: CASRSGLNNEKLFF.

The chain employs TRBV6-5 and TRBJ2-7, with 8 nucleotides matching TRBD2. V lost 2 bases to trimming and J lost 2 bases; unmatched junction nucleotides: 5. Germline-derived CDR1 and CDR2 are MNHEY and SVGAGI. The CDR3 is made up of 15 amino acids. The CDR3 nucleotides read TGTGCCAGCAGTTACGAAGGGACTAGTCCCTACGAGCAGTACTTC. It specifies CASSYEGTSPYEQYF.

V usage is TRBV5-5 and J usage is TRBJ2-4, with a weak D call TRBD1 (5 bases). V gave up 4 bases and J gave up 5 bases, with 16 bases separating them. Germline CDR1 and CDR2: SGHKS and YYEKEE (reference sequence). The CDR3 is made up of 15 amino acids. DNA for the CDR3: TGTGCCAGCAGCACTGATCCACAGGCACAAAACATTCAGTACTTC. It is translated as CASSTDPQAQNIQYF.

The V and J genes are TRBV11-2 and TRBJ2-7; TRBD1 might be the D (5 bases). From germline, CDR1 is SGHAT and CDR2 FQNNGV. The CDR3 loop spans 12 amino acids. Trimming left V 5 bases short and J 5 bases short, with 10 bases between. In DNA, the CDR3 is TGTGCCAGCAGCCGAAACAGGAACGAGCAGTACGTC. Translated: CASSRNRNEQYV.

This chain's CDR3 is CASSSTGVNTEAFF. The DNA of the CDR3 is TGTGCCAGCAGCTCCACAGGGGTGAACACTGAAGCTTTCTTT. The chain is built from TRBV5-4 and TRBJ1-1, with 7 bases identical to TRBD1. Per the germline V gene, CDR1 is SGHNT and CDR2 is YYREEE (reference sequence). The CDR3 has 14 residues. The trim removed 3 bases at V and 0 bases at J, leaving 2 bases unmatched.

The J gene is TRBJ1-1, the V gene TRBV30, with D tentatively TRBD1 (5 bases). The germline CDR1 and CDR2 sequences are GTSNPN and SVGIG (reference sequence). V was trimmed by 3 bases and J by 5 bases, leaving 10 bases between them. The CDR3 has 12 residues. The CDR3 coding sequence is TGTGCCTGGAGGGGGGGTAAAACTGAAGCTTTCTTT. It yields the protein CAWRGGKTEAFF.

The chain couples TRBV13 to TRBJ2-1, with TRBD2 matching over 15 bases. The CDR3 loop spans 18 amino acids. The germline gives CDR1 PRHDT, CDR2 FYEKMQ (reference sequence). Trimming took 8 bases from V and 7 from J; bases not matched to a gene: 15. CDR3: CASATGLAGGGWYNEQFF. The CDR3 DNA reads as TGTGCCAGCGCTACGGGACTAGCGGGAGGAGGCTGGTATAATGAGCAGTTCTTC. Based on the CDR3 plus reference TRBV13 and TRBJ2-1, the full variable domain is AAGVIQSPRHLIKEKRETATLKCYPIPRHDTVYWYQQGPGQDPQFLISFYEKMQSDKGSIPDRFSAQQFSDYHSELNMSSLELGDSALYFCASATGLAGGGWYNEQFFGPGTRLTVL.

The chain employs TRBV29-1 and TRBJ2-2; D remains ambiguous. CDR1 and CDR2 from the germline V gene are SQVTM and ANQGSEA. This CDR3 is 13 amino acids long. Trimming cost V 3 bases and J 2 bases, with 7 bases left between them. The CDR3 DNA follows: TGCAGCGTTGATTACAGAAACACCGGGGAGCTGTTTTTT. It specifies CSVDYRNTGELFF.

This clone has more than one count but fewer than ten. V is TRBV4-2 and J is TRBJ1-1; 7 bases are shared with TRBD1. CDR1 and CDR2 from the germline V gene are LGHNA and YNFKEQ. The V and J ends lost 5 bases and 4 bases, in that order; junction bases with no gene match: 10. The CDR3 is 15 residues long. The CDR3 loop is CASSSTTGTATEAFF. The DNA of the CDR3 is TGTGCCAGCAGCTCTACGACAGGGACGGCCACTGAAGCTTTCTTT.

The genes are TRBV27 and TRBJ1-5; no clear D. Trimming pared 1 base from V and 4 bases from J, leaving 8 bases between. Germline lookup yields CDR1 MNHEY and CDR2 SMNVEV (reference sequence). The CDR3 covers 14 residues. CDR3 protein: CASSLFSSNQPQHF. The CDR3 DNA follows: TGTGCCAGCAGTTTATTCTCTTCTAATCAGCCCCAGCATTTT.

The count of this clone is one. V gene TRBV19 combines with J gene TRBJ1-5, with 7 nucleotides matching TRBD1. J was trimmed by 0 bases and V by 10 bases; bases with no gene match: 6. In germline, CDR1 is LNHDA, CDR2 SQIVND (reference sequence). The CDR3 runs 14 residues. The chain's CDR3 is CATTDRASNQPQHF. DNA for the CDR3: TGTGCCACTACAGACAGGGCTAGCAATCAGCCCCAGCATTTT.

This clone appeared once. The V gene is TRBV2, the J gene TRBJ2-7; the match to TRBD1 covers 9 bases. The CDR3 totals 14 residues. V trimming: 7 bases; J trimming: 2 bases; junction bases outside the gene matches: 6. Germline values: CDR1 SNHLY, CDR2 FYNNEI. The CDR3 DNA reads TGTGCCAGCAATCGGGGGACAGGGACCTACGAGCAGTACGTC. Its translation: CASNRGTGTYEQYV.

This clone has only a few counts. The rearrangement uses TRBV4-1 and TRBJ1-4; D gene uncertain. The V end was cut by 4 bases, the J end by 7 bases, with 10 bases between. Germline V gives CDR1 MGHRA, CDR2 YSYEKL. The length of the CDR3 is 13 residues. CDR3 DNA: TGCGCCAGCAGCCTGATACGGGGTGAAAAACTGTTTTTT. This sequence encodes CASSLIRGEKLFF.

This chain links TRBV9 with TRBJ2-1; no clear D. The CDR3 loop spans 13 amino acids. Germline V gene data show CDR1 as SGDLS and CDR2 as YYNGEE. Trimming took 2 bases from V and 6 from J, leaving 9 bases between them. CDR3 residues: CASSVRLLNEQFF. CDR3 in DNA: TGTGCCAGCAGCGTCAGGCTGCTCAATGAGCAGTTCTTC.

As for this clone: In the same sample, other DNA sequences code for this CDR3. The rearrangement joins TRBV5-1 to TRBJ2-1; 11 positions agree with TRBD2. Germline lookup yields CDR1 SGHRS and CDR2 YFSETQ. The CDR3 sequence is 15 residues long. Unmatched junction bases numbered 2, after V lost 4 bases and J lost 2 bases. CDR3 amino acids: CASSPGLAAYNEQFF. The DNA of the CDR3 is TGCGCCAGCAGCCCGGGACTAGCGGCCTACAATGAGCAGTTCTTC.

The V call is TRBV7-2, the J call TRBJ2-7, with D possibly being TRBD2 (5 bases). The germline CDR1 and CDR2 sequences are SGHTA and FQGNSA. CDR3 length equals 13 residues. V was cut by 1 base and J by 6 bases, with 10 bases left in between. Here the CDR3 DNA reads TGTGCCAGCAGCTTAGAGGGAGAGCCCGAGCAGTACGTC. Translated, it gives CASSLEGEPEQYV.

CDR3 in amino acids: CSVGGAITDTQYF. CDR3 nucleotide sequence: TGCAGCGTTGGTGGGGCCATCACAGATACGCAGTATTTT. The chain links TRBV29-1 to TRBJ2-3; maybe TRBD1 (5 bases). The V gene lost 4 bases and the J gene lost 2 bases, with 10 bases spanning the gap. From germline, CDR1 is SQVTM and CDR2 ANQGSEA. The CDR3 runs 13 residues.

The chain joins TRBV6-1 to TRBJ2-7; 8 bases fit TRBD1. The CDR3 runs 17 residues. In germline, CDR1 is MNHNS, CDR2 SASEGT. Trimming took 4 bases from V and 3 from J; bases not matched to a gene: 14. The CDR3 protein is CASSGTGQGLSIYEQYV. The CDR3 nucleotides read TGTGCCAGCAGTGGAACCGGACAGGGCCTTTCTATCTACGAGCAGTACGTC.